A single sample is the source of the 18 T cell receptor beta chains below, sequenced in a study of OX40 agonist ivuxolimab in advanced cancers. Assay: immunoSEQ multiplex PCR; the TCRdb copy retains only in-frame clones and omits some. The repertoire holds roughly 93,000 clones, with about 84% as singletons. Sequenced here: CD4+ or CD8+ T cells sorted from blood, sampled in a trial of the OX40 agonist ivuxolimab. The receptors were gathered from an adult with an advanced solid tumor such as melanoma, head and neck, liver or kidney cancer.

The chain couples TRBV29-1 to TRBJ2-1; the match to TRBD2 covers 9 bases. The CDR3 runs 16 residues. V lost 3 bases to trimming and J lost 0 bases; unmatched junction nucleotides: 6. Germline lookup yields CDR1 SQVTM and CDR2 ANQGSEA. Here the CDR3 reads CSVERGGGFSYNEQFF. CDR3 bases: TGCAGCGTTGAGCGGGGGGGCGGGTTCTCCTACAATGAGCAGTTCTTC.

The V gene is TRBV14, the J gene TRBJ1-1; D is ambiguous. The length of the CDR3 is 13 residues. V lost 3 bases and J 5 bases, leaving 10 bases between the germline ends. Germline CDR1 is SGHDN and CDR2 is FVKESK. The CDR3 here is CASSQFPRTEAFF. The DNA for the CDR3 is TGTGCCAGCAGCCAGTTTCCAAGGACTGAAGCTTTCTTT.

This chain connects TRBV5-1 to TRBJ1-2; D uncertain. Trimming shortened V by 1 base and J by 0 bases, and 10 bases separated the two germline ends. The CDR3 has 15 amino acids. Germline V lookup: CDR1 SGHRS, CDR2 YFSETQ. The CDR3: CASSLSAEANYGYTF. CDR3 in DNA: TGCGCCAGCAGCTTGTCGGCTGAAGCTAACTATGGCTACACCTTC.

This chain joins TRBV7-8 and TRBJ2-3, with 11 bases matching TRBD2. Germline assignment: CDR1 SGHVS and CDR2 FQNEAQ. After removal of 1 base from V and 11 bases from J, the junction contained 8 bases not matched to a gene. The CDR3 spans 15 residues. The CDR3 loop reads CASSLGGTSGNKQYF. Written as DNA, the CDR3 is TGTGCCAGCAGCTTAGGGGGGACTAGCGGAAATAAGCAGTATTTT.

This clone was recorded only once. The chain links TRBV12-5 to TRBJ2-7, with TRBD1 matching over 7 bases. V lost 6 bases and J lost 0; bases outside the gene matches: 11. The CDR3 consists of 16 residues. CDR1 and CDR2 (germline): LGHNT, FRNRAP. CDR3 sequence (DNA): TGTGCTAGTGGCCCTGGTAACAGGGGAGCCTCCTACGAGCAGTACTTC. Translated, it gives CASGPGNRGASYEQYF.

The rearrangement uses TRBV10-2 and TRBJ2-2, with D perhaps matching TRBD2 (6 bases). In germline, CDR1 is WSHSY, CDR2 SAAADI. The CDR3 runs 16 residues. V shed 4 bases and J shed 2 bases, with 14 bases lying between them. This CDR3 reads CASSVRGRFNTGELFF. The CDR3 DNA sequence: TGCGCCAGCAGTGTGCGGGGTCGGTTTAACACCGGGGAGCTGTTTTTT.

This chain uses TRBV11-2 with TRBJ2-7; D may be TRBD2 (5 bases). V was pared by 3 bases and J by 2 bases, with 8 bases between. Per germline, CDR1 SGHAT and CDR2 FQNNGV. This CDR3 spans 13 amino acids. The CDR3 DNA is TGTGCCAGCAGCTTCGGGGTTCCCTACGAGCAGTACTTC. This sequence encodes CASSFGVPYEQYF.

The rearrangement links TRBV4-1 to TRBJ2-7, with 7 bases aligning to TRBD1. CDR1 is MGHRA and CDR2 is YSYEKL in the germline V gene. Germline trimming cut 1 base from V and 1 base from J; bases unmatched to any gene: 10. This CDR3 region has 17 residues. The CDR3 DNA is TGCGCCAGCAGCCAAGGCCTTCCGGGACAGTGGTCCTACGAGCAGTACTTC. It encodes CASSQGLPGQWSYEQYF.

This clone was observed once. The chain couples TRBV7-3 to TRBJ2-5; 15 bases are a match to TRBD2. V gave up 4 bases and J gave up 5 bases; unmatched junction bases: 2. Germline values: CDR1 SGHTA, CDR2 FQGTGA. CDR3 size: 15 residues. This CDR3 is CASSSGLAGGETQYF. The DNA of the CDR3 is TGTGCCAGCAGCTCAGGACTAGCGGGAGGGGAGACCCAGTACTTC. Full variable domain (remainder filled in from reference TRBV7-3 and TRBJ2-5): GAGVSQTPSNKVTEKGKYVELRCDPISGHTALYWYRQSLGQGPEFLIYFQGTGAADDSGLPNDRFFAVRPEGSVSTLKIQRTERGDSAVYLCASSSGLAGGETQYFGPGTRLLVL.

This clone has only a few counts. This rearrangement joins TRBV10-3 to TRBJ2-2, with TRBD1 matching 12 bases. The CDR3 extends over 18 amino acids. V lost 1 base and J lost 7; bases outside the gene matches: 10. Germline CDR1 reads ENHRY; CDR2 reads SYGVKD. CDR3 in amino acids: CAISEWRGTGGADGELFF. In DNA form, the CDR3 reads TGTGCCATCAGTGAGTGGAGGGGGACAGGGGGCGCGGACGGGGAGCTGTTTTTT.

This clone was observed once. The CDR3 loop is CASSLVTSSGSYEQYF. The CDR3 DNA follows: TGTGCCAGCAGCTTAGTGACGTCTAGCGGGTCCTACGAGCAGTACTTC. J is TRBJ2-7 and V is TRBV7-9; 8 bases agree with TRBD2. There are 16 residues in the CDR3. Germline CDR1 reads SEHNR; CDR2 reads FQNEAQ (reference sequence). V shed 1 base and J 1 base; nucleotides not matched to a gene: 6.

The CDR3 nucleotides are TGTGCCAGTAGTACACCGACAGGGACTTTAAGCAATCAGCCCCAGCATTTT. It encodes CASSTPTGTLSNQPQHF. The rearrangement joins TRBV19 to TRBJ1-5; 7 bases match TRBD1. Germline loops: CDR1 LNHDA, CDR2 SQIVND (reference sequence). The CDR3 covers 17 residues. Trimming cost V 4 bases and J 1 base; bases outside gene matches: 10.

This rearrangement joins TRBV21-1 to TRBJ2-7; the table's D call, TRBD1, was not checked against the DNA. TRBV21-1 is described as a pseudogene. The CDR3 contains 15 residues. In nucleotides, the CDR3 is TGTGCCAGCAGCACCCCGGACAGGGGGGACTACGAGCAGTACTTC. Its translation is CASSTPDRGDYEQYF.

V and J are TRBV5-6 and TRBJ2-7; D is uncertain. V was cut by 1 base and J by 7 bases, with 6 bases left in between. The CDR3 has 11 amino acids. The V gene's germline CDR1 is SGHDT and CDR2 YYEEEE. CDR3: CASSLRSEQYF. CDR3 coding DNA: TGTGCCAGCAGCTTGAGGTCTGAGCAGTACTTC.

The chain has TRBV9 and TRBJ2-5; no definite D call. Matching the DNA end better, TRBJ2-7 makes the J call doubtful. Germline V gene lookup returns CDR1 SGDLS and CDR2 YYNGEE. The CDR3 runs to 15 residues. CDR3 in amino acids: CASSVAPDSSYEQYF. For the CDR3, the DNA is TGTGCCAGCAGCGTAGCTCCGGATAGCTCCTACGAGCAGTACTTC.

V and J are TRBV7-6 and TRBJ2-7, with 9 positions matching TRBD1. The CDR3 is 17 amino acids. V shed 5 bases and J 2 bases; nucleotides not matched to a gene: 13. CDR1 and CDR2 from the germline V gene are SGHVS and FNYEAQ. For the CDR3, the DNA is TGTGCCAGCAGCGCGAAGGTCCCCGGGACAGGGACCTACGAGCAGTACTTC. Protein: CASSAKVPGTGTYEQYF.

The rearrangement links TRBV7-9 to TRBJ2-1; no definite D call. The CDR3 length is 14 residues. Germline-derived CDR1 and CDR2 are SEHNR and FQNEAQ (reference sequence). Trimming took off 8 bases at V and 0 bases at J, with 11 bases between the two ends. The CDR3 nucleotides are TGTGCCAGCTGTGAACTATCCTCCTACAATGAGCAGTTCTTC. Its protein product is CASCELSSYNEQFF.

This chain uses TRBV5-1 with TRBJ2-7; TRBD1 aligns across 10 bases. V shed 5 bases and J 3 bases; nucleotides not matched to a gene: 5. The CDR3 spans 14 residues. The germline V gene has CDR1 SGHRS and CDR2 YFSETQ. The CDR3 protein is CASSRDRGFYEQYF. CDR3 sequence (DNA): TGCGCCAGCAGTCGGGACAGGGGATTCTACGAGCAGTACTTC.